A single sample is the source of the 23 T cell receptor beta chains below, sequenced in a study of response to subunit inactivated influenza vaccine. In TCRdb, the RT-PCR reads were re-called with MiXCR into one record per CDR3 protein. The sample lists about 180,000 distinct CDR3 sequences, around a tenth occurring once. Sequencing was performed on non-naive T cells sorted from PBMCs, taken on the day of vaccination. These receptors were obtained from a man aged 45-60 years who received an inactivated influenza vaccine.

This clonotype has just a few counts. V gene TRBV5-1 combines with J gene TRBJ2-3; D is possibly TRBD2 (6 bases). The germline V gene encodes CDR1 SGHRS and CDR2 YFSETQ. Trimming removed 4 bases at V and 3 bases at J, with 18 bases between. The CDR3 runs to 16 residues. The CDR3 nucleotides read TGCGCCAGCAGCGGGGGGTCGGGGTCTGGTACAGATACGCAGTATTTT. This translates into CASSGGSGSGTDTQYF.

This chain links TRBV19 with TRBJ1-5; D may be TRBD1 (6 bases). V lost 6 bases and J lost 6, with 12 bases in between. The CDR3 is 13 residues long. Germline lookup yields CDR1 LNHDA and CDR2 SQIVND (reference sequence). Written as DNA, the CDR3 is TGTGCCAGTAGGAAGGGGGAGCCTCAGCCCCAGCATTTT. Its translation is CASRKGEPQPQHF.

This clonotype came up a few times. This chain connects TRBV6-1 to TRBJ2-1; TRBD1 aligns across 11 bases. The germline V gene has CDR1 MNHNS and CDR2 SASEGT. This CDR3 spans 14 amino acids. The trim removed 5 bases at V and 12 bases at J, leaving 9 bases unmatched. This chain's CDR3 is CASSRTGGGSLQFF. The DNA for the CDR3 is TGTGCCAGCAGTCGGACAGGGGGCGGTTCTTTGCAGTTCTTC.

V and J are TRBV11-2 and TRBJ2-3; 9 bases fit TRBD1. The germline CDR1 and CDR2 sequences are SGHAT and FQNNGV. The ends lost 5 bases at V and 6 bases at J; junction bases unmatched: 18. The CDR3 loop spans 18 amino acids. DNA for the CDR3: TGTGCCAGCAGCCCGGCCGGGACAGGGCCTCTAGATTTCGATACGCAGTATTTT. Protein sequence: CASSPAGTGPLDFDTQYF.

The table lists this clonotype with many counts. The rearrangement joins TRBV4-1 to TRBJ1-5; D is uncertain. V lost 0 bases, J lost 3 bases, and 12 bases lay in between. The CDR3 sequence is 16 residues long. The germline V gene has CDR1 MGHRA and CDR2 YSYEKL. The CDR3 spells CASSQDFGVNNQPQHF. The CDR3 coding sequence is TGCGCCAGCAGCCAAGATTTCGGGGTGAACAATCAGCCCCAGCATTTT.

This clonotype was found many times. The chain combines TRBV12-3 or TRBV12-4 with TRBJ1-4; D might be TRBD1 (5 bases). Trimming removed 4 bases at V and 6 bases at J, with 9 bases between. The length of the CDR3 is 13 residues. The CDR3 here is CASSSDMDEKLFF. CDR3 DNA sequence: TGTGCCAGCAGTTCGGACATGGATGAAAAACTGTTTTTT.

This clonotype has just a few counts. The chain employs TRBV20-1 and TRBJ2-3, with D maybe TRBD2 (6 bases). Germline CDR1 and CDR2: DFQATT and SNEGSKA (reference sequence). The CDR3 consists of 16 residues. Between the trimmed V and J ends, which lost 5 bases and 0 bases, there was a span of 18 bases. The CDR3 is CSALPPWGVSTDTQYF. The CDR3 DNA follows: TGCAGTGCTCTCCCTCCATGGGGGGTTAGCACAGATACGCAGTATTTT.

CDR3 loop: CASRRQGADEQYF. For the CDR3, the DNA is TGTGCCAGCAGGAGACAGGGGGCCGACGAGCAGTACTTC. The chain is built from TRBV6-1 and TRBJ2-7, with 10 bases matching TRBD1. This CDR3 contains 13 residues. The germline CDR1 and CDR2 sequences are MNHNS and SASEGT. Trimming cost V 6 bases and J 5 bases; bases outside gene matches: 4.

This clonotype came up a few times. This chain uses TRBV10-3 with TRBJ2-1; 8 positions agree with TRBD2. V lost 4 bases and J lost 9; bases outside the gene matches: 11. The CDR3 consists of 15 residues. Germline lookup yields CDR1 ENHRY and CDR2 SYGVKD. CDR3 DNA sequence: TGTGCCATCAGTGGAGCGGGAGCCTGGCGTGTTGAGCAGTTCTTC. Amino acid sequence: CAISGAGAWRVEQFF.

This clonotype has just a few counts. The chain employs TRBV4-2 and TRBJ2-3, with TRBD2 identical over 7 bases. V shed 1 base and J 6 bases; nucleotides not matched to a gene: 7. The CDR3 consists of 15 residues. CDR1 is LGHNA and CDR2 is YNFKEQ in the germline V gene. CDR3 nucleotides: TGTGCCAGCAGCCAAGGGGCGGGGGATATGGATACGCAGTATTTT. It codes for CASSQGAGDMDTQYF.

In this sample, this clonotype turned up a few times. The chain links TRBV19 to TRBJ2-1, with TRBD1 as a possible D gene (6 bases). V lost 5 bases to trimming and J lost 9 bases, with 17 bases between them. From germline, CDR1 is LNHDA and CDR2 SQIVND (reference sequence). The length of the CDR3 is 14 residues. DNA of the CDR3: TGTGCCAGTAGTTTCCAGGGGAATACTCCTGAGCAGTTCTTC. It encodes CASSFQGNTPEQFF.

This clonotype turned up a few times. CDR3 region: CASSYKTGGEQFF. The CDR3 nucleotides read TGTGCCAGCAGTTACAAGACAGGGGGAGAGCAGTTCTTC. V gene TRBV6-5 combines with J gene TRBJ2-1; TRBD1 agrees at 9 bases. V lost 2 bases, J lost 10 bases, and 3 bases stayed unmatched. Germline V gene sequence: CDR1 MNHEY, CDR2 SVGAGI. The CDR3 runs 13 residues.

This clonotype has a count of ten or more. This chain joins TRBV5-6 and TRBJ2-1; 7 bases line up with TRBD2. Germline V gives CDR1 SGHDT, CDR2 YYEEEE. CDR3 length equals 13 residues. V dropped 4 bases and J dropped 15; count of bases not matched to a gene: 13. Here the CDR3 reads CASSRGDSPKPFF. DNA for the CDR3: TGTGCCAGCAGCCGGGGGGACTCACCAAAGCCGTTCTTC.

The CDR3 protein is CASSSVGGRTEAFF. The CDR3 DNA sequence: TGTGCCAGCAGCTCAGTGGGGGGGCGAACTGAAGCTTTCTTT. This chain uses TRBV5-8 with TRBJ1-1; D may be TRBD1 (6 bases). Germline V lookup: CDR1 SGHTS, CDR2 YDEGEE. This CDR3 is built from 14 residues. V was pared by 3 bases and J by 5 bases, with 14 bases between.

This clonotype was observed many times. The chain recombines TRBV12-3 or TRBV12-4 with TRBJ1-5, with 9 positions matching TRBD1. The CDR3 length is 13 residues. Trimming removed 6 bases from V and 7 bases from J; junction bases left unmatched: 4. The CDR3 spells CASSLTGGQPQHF. CDR3 DNA sequence: TGTGCCAGCAGCCTTACAGGGGGCCAGCCCCAGCATTTT.

This clonotype was found many times. This sequence joins TRBV19 and TRBJ2-7; 9 bases map to TRBD1. The CDR3 runs 16 residues. Germline values: CDR1 LNHDA, CDR2 SQIVND (reference sequence). The V gene end was trimmed by 4 bases and the J gene end by 3 bases; junction bases not matched to a gene: 10. CDR3 sequence (DNA): TGTGCCAGTAGTACTCTACCGGGACAGGGAGACTACGAGCAGTACTTC. Its protein is CASSTLPGQGDYEQYF.

This clonotype was seen many times. This chain connects TRBV28 to TRBJ2-1; 12 nucleotides agree with TRBD2. V lost 5 bases and J lost 15; bases outside the gene matches: 14. The CDR3 spans 15 residues. CDR1 is MDHEN and CDR2 is SYDVKM in the germline V gene. The CDR3 reads CASSVLAGGPGFAFF. Written as DNA, the CDR3 is TGTGCCAGCAGTGTCCTAGCGGGGGGGCCGGGATTCGCGTTCTTC.

Ten or more counts support this clonotype. The chain combines TRBV7-2 with TRBJ2-3; D assignment may be TRBD1 or TRBD2 (5 bases each). Per the germline V gene, CDR1 is SGHTA and CDR2 is FQGNSA. Trimming shortened V by 5 bases and J by 8 bases, and 17 bases separated the two germline ends. The CDR3 is 14 amino acids. The CDR3 DNA is TGTGCCAGCAGCCCCTCAGGGACCGAGGCTACGCAGTATTTT. Translation gives CASSPSGTEATQYF.

In its sample, this clonotype was seen many times. The chain links TRBV18 to TRBJ2-2; D may be TRBD1 or TRBD2 (5 bases each). The germline V and J ends were trimmed by 3 bases and 2 bases, with 13 bases remaining between them. The CDR3 runs to 16 residues. Germline V gene data show CDR1 as KGHSH and CDR2 as LQKENI. DNA of the CDR3: TGTGCCAGCTCACCGCAAACTAGGGGCAACACCGGGGAGCTGTTTTTT. This codes for CASSPQTRGNTGELFF.

This chain uses TRBV15 with TRBJ2-3; D gene ambiguous. Trimming took off 1 base at V and 5 bases at J, with 4 bases between the two ends. Germline-derived CDR1 and CDR2 are LNHNV and YYDKDF (reference sequence). This CDR3 is 12 amino acids long. The CDR3 protein is CATSRVKDTQYF. CDR3 sequence (DNA): TGTGCCACCAGCAGAGTGAAAGATACGCAGTATTTT.

This clonotype has only a few counts. This rearrangement joins TRBV6-1 to TRBJ2-6, with 8 bases that match TRBD1. Germline V gene lookup returns CDR1 MNHNS and CDR2 SASEGT. CDR3 length: 16 residues. V dropped 6 bases and J dropped 2; count of bases not matched to a gene: 6. The CDR3 here is CASRTGVNPGANVLTF. For the CDR3, the DNA is TGTGCCAGCAGGACAGGGGTTAATCCTGGGGCCAACGTCCTGACTTTC.

This clonotype was seen more than once but under ten times. V and J are TRBV7-2 and TRBJ1-1; D gene ambiguous. V dropped 3 bases and J dropped 11 bases, with 19 bases sitting between them. CDR1 is SGHTA, CDR2 FQGNSA, per germline. The CDR3 has 14 residues. The CDR3 sequence: CASSLSLGFDVAFF. CDR3 coding DNA: TGTGCCAGCAGCTTGTCCTTGGGGTTCGATGTGGCTTTCTTT.

This clonotype has at least ten counts. V gene TRBV20-1 combines with J gene TRBJ1-1, with D tentatively TRBD1 (6 bases). From germline, CDR1 is DFQATT and CDR2 SNEGSKA (reference sequence). V lost 2 bases to trimming and J lost 11 bases, with 21 bases between them. The CDR3 loop spans 14 amino acids. The CDR3 bases are TGCAGTGCTAGACCCCCTTCGACAGGCCTTGGGGCTTTCTTT. Its protein product is CSARPPSTGLGAFF.